This T cell receptor (beta chain) was captured by sequencing in a study of cytomegalovirus exposure and HLA in healthy donors. Study-level results: With later analysis, a missense DCLRE1C variant became linked to TCR beta V- and J-gene trimming. One later analysis reportedly identified an Asian-associated ancestry cluster that showed fewer N-insertions than the approximately 710-donor mean. Most TCR sequences were rare, but some public TCRs occurred in many donors.

Remarks on this clone: The antigen remains unidentified.

Use of 60 Vbeta and 13 Jbeta primers characterized the PCR. Produced via immunoSEQ multiplex PCR; TCRdb's table is partial and in-frame only. The table shows some 200,000 clones, with approximately 79% occurring only once. The germline V and J ends were trimmed by 0 bases and 6 bases, with 14 bases remaining between them. This CDR3 spans 15 amino acids. Germline values: CDR1 PRHDT, CDR2 FYEKMQ (reference sequence). The V and J genes are TRBV13 and TRBJ1-2; the D gene is possibly TRBD1 (5 bases). The sequence derives from a man in his late teens or twenties in good health and CMV-seronegative. Sequenced: PBMCs. The CDR3 DNA follows: TGTGCCAGCAGCTTAGGCAGTCCCAGGGTTGATGGCTACACCTTC. Translated, it gives CASSLGSPRVDGYTF.